The 17 T cell receptor beta chains below come from one sample, sequenced in a study of blood T cell repertoires in COVID-19. Data came from immunoSEQ multiplex PCR; TCRdb stores just in-frame clones and leaves some out. The data show roughly 320,000 clones, over 85% seen once. Sequenced: peripheral blood. The origin of the receptors is a woman aged 25 to 39 with COVID-19, enrolled during active disease.

The V call is TRBV2, the J call TRBJ2-3, with D perhaps matching TRBD1 (6 bases). This CDR3 is 14 amino acids long. Trimming took 6 bases from V and 4 from J, leaving 14 bases between them. CDR1 is SNHLY and CDR2 is FYNNEI in the germline V gene. The CDR3 protein is CASSQQGWADTQYF. The CDR3 bases are TGTGCCAGCAGCCAACAGGGTTGGGCAGATACGCAGTATTTT.

The rearrangement joins TRBV6-2 or TRBV6-3 to TRBJ2-1, with a possible D match to TRBD2 (6 bases). Trimming shortened V by 2 bases and J by 7 bases, and 9 bases separated the two germline ends. The germline V gene has CDR1 MNHEY and CDR2 SVGEGT. The CDR3 runs 13 residues. The CDR3 here is CASSYTLANEQFF. In nucleotides, the CDR3 is TGTGCCAGCAGTTACACACTAGCAAATGAGCAGTTCTTC.

The CDR3 nucleotides read TGTGCCAGCAGTTTCGGGGTCCACGAGCAGTACTTC. Its protein is CASSFGVHEQYF. V usage is TRBV12-3 or TRBV12-4 and J usage is TRBJ2-7; maybe TRBD2 (5 bases). The CDR3 has 12 residues. V gave up 3 bases and J gave up 5 bases, with 8 bases separating them.

The chain has TRBV29-1 and TRBJ2-7, with D possibly matching TRBD2 (7 bases). Germline CDR1 and CDR2: SQVTM and ANQGSEA. Trimming stripped 3 bases from V and 7 bases from J, with 22 bases between. This CDR3 spans 15 amino acids. The CDR3 DNA sequence: TGCAGCGTTGAGACCGGACAGACCGACGGGGGGGAGCAGTACGTC. Its translation is CSVETGQTDGGEQYV.

The CDR3 bases are TGTGCCAGTAGGCTCATAGCGGGGGATACGCAGTATTTT. Protein sequence: CASRLIAGDTQYF. The chain uses TRBV19 and TRBJ2-3; 8 bases line up with TRBD2. Germline trimming cut 6 bases from V and 6 bases from J; bases unmatched to any gene: 5. Germline V gives CDR1 LNHDA, CDR2 SQIVND (reference sequence). The CDR3 loop spans 13 amino acids. The variable domain in full, with the rest retrieved from reference TRBV19 and TRBJ2-3, is DGGITQSPKYLFRKEGQNVTLSCEQNLNHDAMYWYRQDPGQGLRLIYYSQIVNDFQKGDIAEGYSVSREKKESFPLTVTSAQKNPTAFYLCASRLIAGDTQYFGPGTRLTVL.

The chain recombines TRBV2 with TRBJ2-5, with 7 bases aligning to TRBD2. With V trimmed by 10 bases and J by 5 bases, 10 bases remained unmatched. The V gene's germline CDR1 is SNHLY and CDR2 FYNNEI. There are 13 residues in the CDR3. The CDR3 sequence: CANRLAGGETQYF. The CDR3 DNA sequence: TGTGCCAACAGACTAGCAGGAGGGGAGACCCAGTACTTC. The complete variable domain, with remaining parts taken from reference TRBV2 and TRBJ2-5, reads EPEVTQTPSHQVTQMGQEVILRCVPISNHLYFYWYRQILGQKVEFLVSFYNNEISEKSEIFDDQFSVERPDGSNFTLKIRSTKLEDSAMYFCANRLAGGETQYFGPGTRLLVL.

This rearrangement joins TRBV19 to TRBJ2-7, with TRBD1 matching 7 bases. CDR1 is LNHDA and CDR2 is SQIVND in the germline V gene (reference sequence). Trimming removed 9 bases from V and 3 bases from J; junction bases left unmatched: 14. The CDR3 is made up of 15 amino acids. The CDR3 protein is CASRNPGQSFYEQYF. As DNA, the CDR3 is TGTGCCAGCCGTAACCCGGGACAGAGCTTCTACGAGCAGTACTTC.

The genes are TRBV11-3 and TRBJ2-7; D gene ambiguous. The germline gives CDR1 SGHNT, CDR2 YENEEA. The CDR3 totals 13 residues. Trimming pared 5 bases from V and 1 base from J, leaving 9 bases between. The CDR3 DNA follows: TGTGCCAGCAGCCGAGCAAGTTCCTACGAGCAGTACTTC. The encoded protein is CASSRASSYEQYF.

This chain joins TRBV4-3 and TRBJ1-6; no clear D gene. CDR1 LGHNA and CDR2 YSLEER come from the germline V gene. This CDR3 has 16 residues. V gave up 0 bases and J gave up 3 bases, with 9 bases separating them. The CDR3 protein is CASSQELLLYNSPLHF. CDR3 nucleotides: TGCGCCAGCAGCCAAGAGCTACTACTCTATAATTCACCCCTCCACTTT.

The CDR3 bases are TGTGCCAGCAGCCCCCGGGACAGGGGCTCTGAAGCTTTCTTT. Protein: CASSPRDRGSEAFF. The rearrangement uses TRBV3-1 (or the pseudogene TRBV3-2) and TRBJ1-1; 10 positions agree with TRBD1. CDR1 and CDR2 (germline): LGHDT, YNNKEL (reference sequence). Trimming removed 4 bases from V and 6 bases from J; junction bases left unmatched: 5. This CDR3 is built from 14 residues.

This chain links TRBV6-5 with TRBJ1-2; 9 nucleotides align to TRBD1. CDR3 length equals 13 residues. V lost 7 bases, J lost 5 bases, and 5 bases stayed unmatched. The germline CDR1 and CDR2 sequences are MNHEY and SVGAGI. In DNA, the CDR3 is TGTGCCAGCACCCGGGACAGGGATTATGGCTACACCTTC. It specifies CASTRDRDYGYTF.

The V gene is TRBV7-6, the J gene TRBJ2-2; 11 bases are a match to TRBD1. Germline V gene data show CDR1 as SGHVS and CDR2 as FNYEAQ. CDR3 length: 17 amino acids. With 5 bases clipped from V and 7 bases from J, the junction kept 12 bases outside the gene matches. CDR3 sequence reads: CASSLRIGQGADGELFF. CDR3 DNA: TGTGCCAGCAGCCTTAGAATAGGACAGGGGGCCGACGGGGAGCTGTTTTTT.

The chain has TRBV4-3 and TRBJ2-1; the D gene is possibly TRBD1 (6 bases). Germline CDR1 LGHNA, CDR2 YSLEER. This CDR3 has 16 residues. The ends were cut back, 0 bases at V and 4 bases at J, with 13 bases in the middle. The CDR3 DNA is TGCGCCAGCAGCCAAGATGGCAGGGGAAGTTACAATGAGCAGTTCTTC. It encodes CASSQDGRGSYNEQFF.

The chain combines TRBV2 with TRBJ1-2; 7 nucleotides agree with TRBD1. Trimming cost V 1 base and J 2 bases; bases outside gene matches: 1. This CDR3 spans 14 amino acids. Germline CDR1 is SNHLY and CDR2 is FYNNEI. The CDR3 coding sequence is TGTGCCAGCAGTGAAGAGGGGGCGAACTATGGCTACACCTTC. Residues: CASSEEGANYGYTF. Supplemented by reference TRBV2 and TRBJ1-2, the full variable domain reads EPEVTQTPSHQVTQMGQEVILRCVPISNHLYFYWYRQILGQKVEFLVSFYNNEISEKSEIFDDQFSVERPDGSNFTLKIRSTKLEDSAMYFCASSEEGANYGYTFGSGTRLTVV.

This sequence joins TRBV5-4 and TRBJ2-5, with TRBD2 matching over 9 bases. The J segment lost 2 bases and the V segment lost 2 bases, leaving 7 bases of the junction unmatched. The CDR3 covers 16 residues. The germline V gene has CDR1 SGHNT and CDR2 YYREEE (reference sequence). The CDR3: CASSLQRGAYQETQYF. In nucleotides, the CDR3 is TGTGCCAGCAGCTTACAGCGGGGGGCCTATCAAGAGACCCAGTACTTC. Together with reference TRBV5-4 and TRBJ2-5, the CDR3 gives the full variable domain: ETGVTQSPTHLIKTRGQQVTLRCSSQSGHNTVSWYQQALGQGPQFIFQYYREEENGRGNFPPRFSGLQFPNYSSELNVNALELDDSALYLCASSLQRGAYQETQYFGPGTRLLVL.

The rearrangement links TRBV11-3 to TRBJ2-5; 9 bases match TRBD1. The length of the CDR3 is 16 residues. V trimming: 5 bases; J trimming: 0 bases; junction bases outside the gene matches: 7. Germline V lookup: CDR1 SGHNT, CDR2 YENEEA. This chain's CDR3 is CASSDWTGEYQETQYF. For the CDR3, the DNA is TGTGCCAGCAGCGACTGGACAGGGGAGTACCAAGAGACCCAGTACTTC.

This chain joins TRBV4-3 and TRBJ2-3; 9 positions agree with TRBD1. This CDR3 contains 18 residues. With V trimmed by 1 base and J by 3 bases, 11 bases remained unmatched. Germline V lookup: CDR1 LGHNA, CDR2 YSLEER. DNA of the CDR3: TGCGCCAGCAGCCAAGCCCCCCACGCGGGACAGGGAACAGATACGCAGTATTTT. Its protein product is CASSQAPHAGQGTDTQYF.